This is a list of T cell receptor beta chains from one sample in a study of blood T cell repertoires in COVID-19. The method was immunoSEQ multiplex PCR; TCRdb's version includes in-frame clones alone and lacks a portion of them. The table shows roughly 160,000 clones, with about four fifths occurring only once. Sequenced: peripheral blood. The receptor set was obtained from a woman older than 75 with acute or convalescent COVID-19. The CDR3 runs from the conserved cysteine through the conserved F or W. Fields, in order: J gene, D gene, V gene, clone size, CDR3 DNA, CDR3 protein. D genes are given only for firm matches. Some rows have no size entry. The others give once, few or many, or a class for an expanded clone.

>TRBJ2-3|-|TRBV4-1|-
TGCGCCAGCAGCCAAGTTCTTGGCGGGCCCACAGATACGCAGTATTTT
CASSQVLGGPTDTQYF
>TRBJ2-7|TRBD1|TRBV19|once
TGTGCCAGTAGTACCACAGGGGTGTACGAGCAGTACTTC
CASSTTGVYEQYF
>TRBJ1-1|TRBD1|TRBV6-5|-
TGTGCCAGCAGATTAACAGGGGATTCGGAAGCTTTCTTT
CASRLTGDSEAFF
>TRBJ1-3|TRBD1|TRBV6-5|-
TGTGCCAGCAGCCGAAGGACAGGAACCAGAAACACCATATATTTT
CASSRRTGTRNTIYF
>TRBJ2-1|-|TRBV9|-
TGTGCCAGCAGCGTCGGGGGGCTTGGGTCCAATGAGCAGTTCTTC
CASSVGGLGSNEQFF
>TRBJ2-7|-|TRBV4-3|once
TGCGCCAGCAGCCAAGTGGGCCTACCCTCCTACGAGCAGTACTTC
CASSQVGLPSYEQYF
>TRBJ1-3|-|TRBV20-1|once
TGCAGTGCTAGTAGTAACCCCTACAGGGAAACTCGTGGAAACACCATATATTTT
CSASSNPYRETRGNTIYF
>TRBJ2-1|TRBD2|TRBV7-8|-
TGTGCCAGCAGCCGTCCGAGGTCCGCCAGGGGAGCGGGAGAGGGGAATGAGCAGTTCTTC
CASSRPRSARGAGEGNEQFF
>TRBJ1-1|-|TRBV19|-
TGTGCCAGTAGTCCTGAGGGCGGGTCTGAAGCTTTCTTT
CASSPEGGSEAFF
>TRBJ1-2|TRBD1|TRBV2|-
TGTGCCAGCAGTGTTGGACAGGGGGCGGGTATATGGTATGGCTACACCTTC
CASSVGQGAGIWYGYTF
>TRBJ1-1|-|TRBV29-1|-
TGCAGCGTTGAAGATTACAGGAGCCCTGAAGCTTTCTTT
CSVEDYRSPEAFF
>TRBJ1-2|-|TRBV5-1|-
TGCGCCAGCAGCTTAGGCGGATTTAGTTATGGCTACACCTTC
CASSLGGFSYGYTF
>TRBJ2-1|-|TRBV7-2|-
TGTGCCAGCAGCCAGTCTCGGGGAGGGGGCTACAATGAGCAGTTCTTC
CASSQSRGGGYNEQFF
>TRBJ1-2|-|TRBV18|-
TGTGCCAGCTCACCACGAGAGGGTGGCTATGGCTACACCTTC
CASSPREGGYGYTF
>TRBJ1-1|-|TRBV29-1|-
TGCAGCGTTACTAACCCGGGGACAGAAGCTTTCTTT
CSVTNPGTEAFF
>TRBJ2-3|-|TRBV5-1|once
TGCGCCAGCAGCTTGGGGGCACATACGCAGTATTTT
CASSLGAHTQYF
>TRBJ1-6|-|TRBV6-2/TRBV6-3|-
TGTGCCAGCAGTTATCCGAGCGGACTGAGAAGCTCCTATAATTCACCCCTCCACTTT
CASSYPSGLRSSYNSPLHF
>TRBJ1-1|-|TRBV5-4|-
TGTGCCAGTGCGAATTTGGACACTGAAGCTTTCTTT
CASANLDTEAFF
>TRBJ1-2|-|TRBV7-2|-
TGTGCCAGCAGCTTAAGCTCTTGGGCGGGCACGGGAGGCTACACCTTC
CASSLSSWAGTGGYTF
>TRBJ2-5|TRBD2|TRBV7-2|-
TGTGCCAGCAGCCCAAGGACTAGCGGGGGGCCGGAGACCCAGTACTTC
CASSPRTSGGPETQYF
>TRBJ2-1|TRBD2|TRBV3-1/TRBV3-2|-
TGTGCCAGCAGCCACCTTGGGGGGGGGAGGCTGCAGTTCTTC
CASSHLGGGRLQFF
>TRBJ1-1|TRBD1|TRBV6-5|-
TGTGCCAGCAGTACCCCAGGGGGGTCGCCGGAAGCTTTCTTT
CASSTPGGSPEAFF
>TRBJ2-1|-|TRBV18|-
TGTGCCAGCTCACCTGCGACTCCGAGCTCCTACAATGAGCAGTTCTTC
CASSPATPSSYNEQFF
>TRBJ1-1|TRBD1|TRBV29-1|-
TGCAGCGTTCCGGGACAGGGATTCTCTGAAGCTTTCTTT
CSVPGQGFSEAFF
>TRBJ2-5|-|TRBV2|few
TGTGCCAGCTTACAGGGAAACTTAGAGACCCAGTACTTC
CASLQGNLETQYF
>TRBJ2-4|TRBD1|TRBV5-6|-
TGTGCCAGCAGCTTGGTAGTCGGGACAGGAATAAACATTCAGTACTTC
CASSLVVGTGINIQYF
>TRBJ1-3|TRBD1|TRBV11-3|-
TGTGCCAGCAGCCAGGGACAGGGAAACACCATATATTTT
CASSQGQGNTIYF
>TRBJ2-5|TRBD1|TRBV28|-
TGTGCCAGCAGTTCCCGACAGGGCGGCGAGACCCAGTACTTC
CASSSRQGGETQYF
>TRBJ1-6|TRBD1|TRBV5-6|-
TGTGCCAGCAGCTCACAGGGGGCGCGGGGCTCCTATAATTCACCCCTCCACTTT
CASSSQGARGSYNSPLHF
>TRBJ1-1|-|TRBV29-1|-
TGCAGCGTTAGAGACAGGAGAGACTCTGAAGCTTTCTTT
CSVRDRRDSEAFF
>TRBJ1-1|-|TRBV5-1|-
TGCGCCAGCAGCTTTGATAGGAACACTGAAGCTTTCTTT
CASSFDRNTEAFF
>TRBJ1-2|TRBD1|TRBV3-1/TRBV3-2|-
TGTGCCAGCAGCCACAGGGACAGGGACAGTCTTAACGGCTACACCTTC
CASSHRDRDSLNGYTF
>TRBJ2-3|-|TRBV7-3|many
TGTGCCAGCAGCGCCCCACATGGGAGAGAAGATACGCAGTATTTT
CASSAPHGREDTQYF
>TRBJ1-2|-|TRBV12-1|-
TGTGCCAGCAGCATGCGGACAGGGTATTCCCTCCCCTATGGCTACACCTTC
CASSMRTGYSLPYGYTF
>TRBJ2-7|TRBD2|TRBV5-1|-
TGCGCCAGCAGCTTGGATGCTAGCGGGGCCTACGAGCAGTACTTC
CASSLDASGAYEQYF
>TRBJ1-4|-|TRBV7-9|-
TGTGCCAGCAGCTCCCCCCCTCCCGGAGGTGAAAAACTGTTTTTT
CASSSPPPGGEKLFF
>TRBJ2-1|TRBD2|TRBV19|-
TGTGCCAGTAGTCTCGTAGCGGGACTCTCCTACAATGAGCAGTTCTTC
CASSLVAGLSYNEQFF
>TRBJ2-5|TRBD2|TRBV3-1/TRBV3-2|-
TGTGCCAGCAGCCAAGACTGGCGGGGGGAGTACTTC
CASSQDWRGEYF
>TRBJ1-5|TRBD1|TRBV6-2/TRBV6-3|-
TGTGCCAGCAGTTTACCGGGACAGGGGACCTTAAGCAATCAGCCCCAGCATTTT
CASSLPGQGTLSNQPQHF
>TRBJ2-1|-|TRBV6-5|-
TGTGCCAGCGCTAGCACCGACATCAATGAGCAGTTCTTC
CASASTDINEQFF
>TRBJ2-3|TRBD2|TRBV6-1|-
TGTGCCAGCAGTGAAGCGGGACTAGCGGGAGTGGGAGATACGCAGTATTTT
CASSEAGLAGVGDTQYF
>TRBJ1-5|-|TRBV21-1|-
TGTGCCAGCAGCAAAAAGGTGTCAGGGTCAAGTCGGCCCCAGCATTTT
CASSKKVSGSSRPQHF
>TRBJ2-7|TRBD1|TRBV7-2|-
TGTGCCAGCAGCTTCGGGACAGGGAGCGCCTACGAGCAGTACTTC
CASSFGTGSAYEQYF
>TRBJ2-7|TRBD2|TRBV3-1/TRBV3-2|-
TGTGCCAGCAGCCAAGATAGAGAGCGGGAGGGCCTCGACGAGCAGTACTTC
CASSQDREREGLDEQYF
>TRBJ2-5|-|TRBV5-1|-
TGCGCCAGCAGCTTGACACCGACGGGGACCCAGTACTTC
CASSLTPTGTQYF
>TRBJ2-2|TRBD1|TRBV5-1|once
TGCGCCAGCAGCTCCCGGGACAGGGGGGGAAACACCGGGGAGCTGTTTTTT
CASSSRDRGGNTGELFF
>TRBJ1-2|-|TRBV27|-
TGTGCCAGCAGCGGCTACCCGCGAGGGACAAACTATGGCTACACCTTC
CASSGYPRGTNYGYTF
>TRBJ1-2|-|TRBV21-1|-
TGTGCCAGTATTGCGGGGGCGTGGGATGGCTACACCTTC
CASIAGAWDGYTF